One T cell receptor (beta chain) is described in this entry. Here immunoSEQ multiplex PCR was the method, and the copy in TCRdb shows in-frame clones only, minus some. Here the sample spans roughly 160,000 clones, 79% being singletons. The data originate from a study of blood T cell repertoires in COVID-19. Trimming cost V 6 bases and J 3 bases; bases outside gene matches: 6. CDR3 size: 16 residues. The germline CDR1 and CDR2 sequences are SGHTA and FQGNSA. The source of this sequence is a woman aged 65 to 85 in a cohort exposed to, infected with or recovered from COVID-19 (not recorded which). Sequencing was done on a sample of PBMCs or T cells enriched from blood (not recorded which). This chain joins TRBV7-2 and TRBJ2-5; 14 nucleotides align to TRBD2. CDR3 DNA: TGTGCCAGCAGTTCAAGGGGACTAGCGGGAGAAGAGACCCAGTACTTC. This encodes CASSSRGLAGEETQYF.